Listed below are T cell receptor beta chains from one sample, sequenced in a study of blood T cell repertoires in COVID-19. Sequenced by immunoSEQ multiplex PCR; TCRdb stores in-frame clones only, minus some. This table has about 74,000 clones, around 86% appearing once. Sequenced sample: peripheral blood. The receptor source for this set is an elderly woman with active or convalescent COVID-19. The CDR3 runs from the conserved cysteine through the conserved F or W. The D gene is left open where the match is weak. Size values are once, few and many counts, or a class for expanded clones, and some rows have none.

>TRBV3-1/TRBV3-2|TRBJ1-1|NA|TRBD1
TGTGCCAGCAGTACAGGGGGGAACACTGAAGCTTTCTTT
CASSTGGNTEAFF
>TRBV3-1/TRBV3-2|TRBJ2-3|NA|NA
TGTGCCAGCAGACGGACAGTCACAGATACGCAGTATTTT
CASRRTVTDTQYF
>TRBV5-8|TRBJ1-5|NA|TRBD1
TGTGCCAGCAGCTGGGGGACAGGGGGATATAGCAATCAGCCCCAGCATTTT
CASSWGTGGYSNQPQHF
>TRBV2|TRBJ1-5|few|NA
TGTGCCAGCAGTGAAGGGTGGAGACTACCTCAGCCCCAGCATTTT
CASSEGWRLPQPQHF
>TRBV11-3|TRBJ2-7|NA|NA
TGTGCCAGCAGCTTAGATGGTCAATACTCTCCCTATGACGAGCAGTACTTC
CASSLDGQYSPYDEQYF
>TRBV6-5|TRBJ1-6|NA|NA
TGTGCCAGCAGTTACGGGCCAGTGGGTTCACCCCTCCACTTT
CASSYGPVGSPLHF
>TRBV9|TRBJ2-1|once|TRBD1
TGTGCCAGCAGCGTAGCTCCGGGACAGGGTCAGAATGAGCAGTTCTTC
CASSVAPGQGQNEQFF
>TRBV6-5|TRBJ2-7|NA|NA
TGTGCCAGCAGTTACTCAGGGCAGGGAACCTACGAGCAGTACTTC
CASSYSGQGTYEQYF
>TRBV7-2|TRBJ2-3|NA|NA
TGTGCCAGCAGCTTAGCGCGAACCCCGGCAGATACGCAGTATTTT
CASSLARTPADTQYF
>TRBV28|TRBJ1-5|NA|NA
TGTGCCAGCAGTCTGCCGGGGGTGCCCCAGCATTTT
CASSLPGVPQHF
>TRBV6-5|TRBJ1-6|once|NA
TGTGCCAGCAGTTGGACAGCCCCTAATTCACCCCTCCACTTT
CASSWTAPNSPLHF
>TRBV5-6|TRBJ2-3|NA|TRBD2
TGTGCCAGCAGCCGGCGTAGCGGGGGTTCGGCAGATACGCAGTATTTT
CASSRRSGGSADTQYF
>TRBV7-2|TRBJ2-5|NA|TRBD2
TGTGCCAGCAGCTTCCAGCGGGGGAACCAAGAGACCCAGTACTTC
CASSFQRGNQETQYF
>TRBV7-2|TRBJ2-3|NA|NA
TGTGCCAGCAGCTTAGGAAGTCTAGCCGGCACAGATACGCAGTATTTT
CASSLGSLAGTDTQYF
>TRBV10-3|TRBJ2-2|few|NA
TGTGCCATCAGCCAGGACCGGGGAGCCGGGGAGCTGTTTTTT
CAISQDRGAGELFF
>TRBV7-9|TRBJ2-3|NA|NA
TGTGCCAGCAGCGCATCAGGGGCGGGTGCAGATACGCAGTATTTT
CASSASGAGADTQYF
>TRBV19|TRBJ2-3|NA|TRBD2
TGTGCCAGTAGTATGGAAGCGGGAATAGGCACAGATACGCAGTATTTT
CASSMEAGIGTDTQYF
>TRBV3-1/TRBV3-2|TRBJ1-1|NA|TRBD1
TGTGCCAGCAGCGGACAGGGGACGGCCCTGAACACTGAAGCTTTCTTT
CASSGQGTALNTEAFF
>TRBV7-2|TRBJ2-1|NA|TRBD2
TGTGCCAGCAGCCCGCGTGCGGGGGGCTACAATGAGCAGTTCTTC
CASSPRAGGYNEQFF
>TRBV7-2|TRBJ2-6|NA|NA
TGTGCCAGCAGCCCCAACAGGTCGGGGGCCAACGTCCTGACTTTC
CASSPNRSGANVLTF
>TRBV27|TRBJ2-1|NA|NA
TGTGCCAGCAGTTTAGCGGACAGCTCCTACAATGAGCAGTTCTTC
CASSLADSSYNEQFF
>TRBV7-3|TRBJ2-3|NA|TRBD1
TGTGCCAGCAGCCTCGACAGGGGGCGCGGAGATACGCAGTATTTT
CASSLDRGRGDTQYF
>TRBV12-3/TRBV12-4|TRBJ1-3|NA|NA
TGTGCCAGCAGCCCAAGCTCCGGAAACACCATATATTTT
CASSPSSGNTIYF
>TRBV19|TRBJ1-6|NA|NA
TGTGCCAGTAGCCAATCTTTTGGGCGGGGAAATAATTCACCCCTCCACTTT
CASSQSFGRGNNSPLHF
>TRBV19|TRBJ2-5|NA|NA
TGTGCCAGTAGTATAGGGGCCAGGGGTGGAGAGACCCAGTACTTC
CASSIGARGGETQYF
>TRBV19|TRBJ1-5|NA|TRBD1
TGTGCCAGCAAACCGGGACAGGGGCTTAGCAATCAGCCCCAGCATTTT
CASKPGQGLSNQPQHF
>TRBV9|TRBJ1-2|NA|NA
TGTGCCAGCAGCGGAGCTCACTATGGCTACACCTTC
CASSGAHYGYTF
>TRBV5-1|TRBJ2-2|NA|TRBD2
TGCGCCAGCAGCTTGGAGGGACTAGCGGGGGCTTATAACACCGGGGAGCTGTTTTTT
CASSLEGLAGAYNTGELFF
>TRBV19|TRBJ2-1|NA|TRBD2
TGTGCCAGTAGTAAGACTAGCGGGGGGGGTGAGCAGTTCTTC
CASSKTSGGGEQFF
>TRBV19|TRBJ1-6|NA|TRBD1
TGTGCCAGCCGGGACAGGATTAATTCACCCCTCCACTTT
CASRDRINSPLHF
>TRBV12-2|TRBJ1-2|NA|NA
TGTGCAAGTCGCTCCGTAACCACCGCCAGGGCCGGCTACACCTTC
CASRSVTTARAGYTF
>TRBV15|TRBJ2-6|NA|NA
TGTGCCACCAGCAGAGCGATTGGGCACAGTTCCTTCTCTGGGGCCAACGTCCTGACTTTC
CATSRAIGHSSFSGANVLTF
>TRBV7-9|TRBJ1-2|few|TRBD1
TGTGCCAGCAGCCCTGGACAGGGGCCGCTGTATGGCTACACCTTC
CASSPGQGPLYGYTF
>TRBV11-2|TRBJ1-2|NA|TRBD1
TGTGCCAGCAGCCTCAGGACAGGAGAATATGGCTACACCTTC
CASSLRTGEYGYTF
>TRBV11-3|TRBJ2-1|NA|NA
TGTGCCAGCAGCCCCCCCTATTTGAATGAGCAGTTCTTC
CASSPPYLNEQFF
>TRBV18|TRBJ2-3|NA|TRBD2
TGTGCCAGCTCACCACTAGCGGGGGGGCTGGCAGATACGCAGTATTTT
CASSPLAGGLADTQYF
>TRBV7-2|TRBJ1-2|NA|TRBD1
TGTGCCAGCAGCCCCCGAGGCAGGGGGATCGAGGGCTACACCTTC
CASSPRGRGIEGYTF
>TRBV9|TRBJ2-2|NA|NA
TGTGCCAGCAGCGTAGGGACAGTGAACGCGAACACCGGGGAGCTGTTTTTT
CASSVGTVNANTGELFF
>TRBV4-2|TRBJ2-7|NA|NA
TGTGCCAGCAGCCAAGATACATCCTTC
CASSQDTSF
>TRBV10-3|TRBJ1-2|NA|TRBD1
TGTGCCATCAGTGAACTACAGGGGGCGCTTAACTATGGCTACACCTTC
CAISELQGALNYGYTF
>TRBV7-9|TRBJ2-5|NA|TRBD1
TGTGCCAGCAGCTTGCCTCGGACAGGGGGCGCGGAGACCCAGTACTTC
CASSLPRTGGAETQYF
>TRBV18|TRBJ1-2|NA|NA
TGTGCCAGCTCACCACGACTTACTAACTATGGCTACACCTTC
CASSPRLTNYGYTF
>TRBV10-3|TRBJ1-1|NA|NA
TGTGCCACCCTAGAAGGCCCTGAAGCTTTCTTT
CATLEGPEAFF
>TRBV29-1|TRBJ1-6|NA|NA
TGCAGCGTTGTCTCGCGGGGGGCGCGTGTTTCTCCCTCCTATAATTCACCCCTCCACTTT
CSVVSRGARVSPSYNSPLHF
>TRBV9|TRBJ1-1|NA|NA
TGTGCCAGCAGCGCCCTCACTACGAACACTGAAGCTTTCTTT
CASSALTTNTEAFF
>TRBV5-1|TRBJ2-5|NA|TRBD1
TGCGCCAGCAGCCCCGCCGGGACAGGGGAAGAGACCCAGTACTTC
CASSPAGTGEETQYF
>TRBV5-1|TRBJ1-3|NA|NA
TGCGCCAGCAGCTTGGGCGGCTCTGGAAACACCATATATTTT
CASSLGGSGNTIYF